This T cell receptor beta chain came from a study of T cells expressing NK-cell markers (dated by TCRdb to 2020 to 2022). Regarding the study in general: TCR beta-chain repertoires were profiled in sorted CD3+CD56+NKG2C+, CD3+CD56+NKG2C- and CD3+CD56-NKG2C+ T-cell subsets from several donors. Libraries were sequenced as 2 x 150 bp reads on Illumina HiSeq 2000/2500, MiSeq or NextSeq. Among the eight sequenced donors, only one was HCMV-seronegative, while the other seven were HCMV-seropositive. The eight sequenced donors were randomly selected healthy volunteers, three men and five women. Here is what the overall study found, with its caveats: Whether the expanded NKG2C-expressing T cell clones were specific for HCMV antigens was left unclear. For roughly 6 donors, the dominant CD3+CD56+NKG2C+ clonotypes were among the top 10 CD8+ clonotypes and accounted for roughly 1.0-8% of CD8+ T cells. Those dominant clonotypes were again the most abundant among CD3+CD56-NKG2C+ cells in a handful of donors, at about 25-65%.

HCMV-specific IgG was detected in serum with a commercial ELISA kit to determine HCMV serostatus. Peripheral blood mononuclear cells were isolated from blood by Ficoll density gradient centrifugation. Concerning this clonotype: Its antigen is currently not known.

From the cysteine up to the phenylalanine, the CDR3 has a length of 14 residues. No nucleotide data were recorded. The germline V gene gives CDR1 as SQVTM and CDR2 as ANQGSEA. TCRdb records Illumina HiSeq 2000 as the sequencer. 5'RACE template switching, by which a universal primer site and unique molecular identifiers were added, was used to make TCR beta cDNA libraries. cDNA synthesis was primed from the TCR beta constant segment, followed by two successive PCR amplification steps. On the study's bioinformatics: MIGEC was used to demultiplex reads and group the reads by UMI, and MiTCR was used to assemble and quantify clonotypes. Only TCR cDNA sequences supported by at least two reads were kept to exclude erroneous sequences. The tcR package was used for downstream repertoire analysis, and clonotypes were matched across fractions by CDR3 nucleotide sequence plus V segment. VDJmatch was used to annotate antigen specificity against VDJdb, with one amino acid substitution in CDR3 allowed. TCRdb reanalyzed the reads, keeping one entry per CDR3 protein sequence and omitting DNA. Clone size and V and J calls follow TCRdb, not the original study. The table of this sample itemizes about 390,000 distinct CDR3 sequences. The ten most abundant clones make up roughly a tenth of the sample.

The rearrangement combines TRBV29-1 with TRBJ2-3; checking the TCRdb D call of TRBD1 is not possible without DNA. Sequenced: blood T cells: a sorted CD56 or NKG2C T cell subset, CD4+ or CD8+ T cells, or bulk PBMC T cells (not recorded which). This TCR was recovered from a woman aged 45 to 65 in good health. Donor details come from another sample of the same person, matched by shared clones. The CDR3 region has the sequence CSVDQGVGTDTQYF.